This T cell receptor beta chain was sequenced for a study of shared clonotypes between healthy human individuals. Study-level information: A couple of women and a few men aged 18 to 49 made up the donors. General study results and limits: How much donors shared clonotypes was expected to be affected by sequencing depth.

On this clone itself: Its antigen is unknown.

V dropped 3 bases and J dropped 2 bases, with 12 bases sitting between them. Germline-derived CDR1 and CDR2 are SGHTA and FQGNSA. The CDR3 length is 15 residues. How the authors handled the data: Filtering differed for immunoSEQ, which gave only junction sequences without quality scores. TCRdb's copy holds only in-frame clones and misses some; the assay was immunoSEQ multiplex PCR. V and J calls and clone size are given by that table; D and trimming were obtained from the DNA. The data contain more than 2 million clones, 90% to 96% of them singletons. Sample: naive CD4+ T cells sorted from blood. The subset: CD45RA+ positively selected. This receptor was identified in a man aged 18 to 30 in good health. J is TRBJ2-3 and V is TRBV7-2; D possibly matches TRBD1 or TRBD2 (5 bases each). The CDR3 DNA reads as TGTGCCAGCAGCTTGGGGACCGCACCCACAGATACGCAGTATTTT. Protein sequence: CASSLGTAPTDTQYF. The full variable domain, completed using reference TRBV7-2 and TRBJ2-3, is GAGVSQSPSNKVTEKGKDVELRCDPISGHTALYWYRQSLGQGLEFLIYFQGNSAPDKSGLPSDRFSAERTGGSVSTLTIQRTQQEDSAVYLCASSLGTAPTDTQYFGPGTRLTVL.